This T cell receptor beta chain appears in the sequencing data of a study of cytotoxic CD8 clonotypes in ibrutinib-treated CLL. This clone was counted once. The method was immunoSEQ multiplex PCR; TCRdb's version includes in-frame clones alone and lacks a portion of them. Here the sample spans under 300,000 clones, around three quarters being singletons. This clonotype was sampled from a human donor with chronic lymphocytic leukemia. Sequencing was performed on PBMCs, taken after 24 months of ibrutinib treatment.

For the CDR3, the DNA is TGTGCCAGCAGCCCTTGGACTAGCGGCTACAATGAGCAGTTCTTC. It is translated as CASSPWTSGYNEQFF. V usage is TRBV11-2 and J usage is TRBJ2-1, with 10 positions matching TRBD2. The length of the CDR3 is 15 residues. The germline gives CDR1 SGHAT, CDR2 FQNNGV. V shed 5 bases and J 3 bases; nucleotides not matched to a gene: 4.